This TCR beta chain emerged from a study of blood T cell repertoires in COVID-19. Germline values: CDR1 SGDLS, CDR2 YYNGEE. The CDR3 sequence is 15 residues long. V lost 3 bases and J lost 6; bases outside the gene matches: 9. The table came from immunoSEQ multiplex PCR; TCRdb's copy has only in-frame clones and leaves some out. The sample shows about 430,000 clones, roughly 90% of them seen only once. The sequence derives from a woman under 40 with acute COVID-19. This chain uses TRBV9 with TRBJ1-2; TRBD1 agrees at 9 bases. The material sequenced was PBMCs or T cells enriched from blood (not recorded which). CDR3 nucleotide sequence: TGTGCCAGCAGCGGAAGGACAGGGGAATATGATGGCTACACCTTC. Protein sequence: CASSGRTGEYDGYTF.